Presented here are 25 T cell receptor beta chains from one specimen sequenced in a study of cytomegalovirus exposure and HLA in healthy donors. The PCR ran on 60 Vbeta and 13 Jbeta primers. Generated by immunoSEQ multiplex PCR, the TCRdb table keeps only in-frame clones and is missing some. The table has 200,000 to 250,000 clones, about 80% seen once. Material: PBMCs. These receptors originate from a woman aged 40 to 55 in good health and CMV-seronegative.

The rearrangement links TRBV10-1 to TRBJ2-3; a weak D match, TRBD1 (5 bases). This CDR3 spans 13 amino acids. Germline CDR1 is WNHNN and CDR2 is SYGVQD (reference sequence). V shed 3 bases and J shed 4 bases, with 8 bases lying between them. DNA for the CDR3: TGCGCCAGCAGTGAAGGGGTTGCAGATACGCAGTATTTT. It specifies CASSEGVADTQYF.

The chain is built from TRBV28 and TRBJ2-3; D possibly corresponds to TRBD1 (5 bases). The CDR3 length is 13 residues. From germline, CDR1 is MDHEN and CDR2 SYDVKM. With 11 bases removed from V and 0 bases from J, the gap between germline ends came to 12 bases. As DNA, the CDR3 is TGTGCCGAGCAAGGGGCTAGCACAGATACGCAGTATTTT. Translating it yields CAEQGASTDTQYF.

The chain combines TRBV2 with TRBJ1-5; D unresolved. This CDR3 is 13 amino acids long. V lost 11 bases, J lost 0 bases, and 11 bases lay in between. CDR1 and CDR2 (germline): SNHLY, FYNNEI. CDR3 DNA sequence: TGTGCCTCTAGACTGGATAGCAATCAGCCCCAGCATTTT. It encodes CASRLDSNQPQHF.

The sample holds one count of this clone. This chain links TRBV10-2 with TRBJ2-2; 12 bases line up with TRBD2. The CDR3 has 16 amino acids. J was trimmed by 2 bases and V by 6 bases; bases with no gene match: 4. Germline assignment: CDR1 WSHSY and CDR2 SAAADI. Here the CDR3 reads CASSRTSGVNTGELFF. Here the CDR3 DNA reads TGCGCCAGCAGCAGGACTAGCGGGGTAAACACCGGGGAGCTGTTTTTT.

The V gene is TRBV30, the J gene TRBJ1-1, with D unclear. CDR1 and CDR2 from the germline V gene are GTSNPN and SVGIG (reference sequence). The V end lost 4 bases, the J end lost 4 bases, and 10 bases lay between the germline ends. The CDR3 runs to 12 residues. The CDR3 coding sequence is TGTGCCTGGAAGAGGAGCCTCACTGAAGCTTTCTTT. Encoded protein: CAWKRSLTEAFF.

The chain is built from TRBV28 and TRBJ2-5, with 7 bases identical to TRBD1. The CDR3 runs to 13 residues. The V gene end was trimmed by 6 bases and the J gene end by 5 bases; junction bases not matched to a gene: 6. Germline V lookup: CDR1 MDHEN, CDR2 SYDVKM. The CDR3 here is CASRRQGRETQYF. In nucleotides, the CDR3 is TGTGCCAGCAGACGACAGGGCAGGGAGACCCAGTACTTC.

There are a few counts of this clone. V and J are TRBV6-1 and TRBJ2-1, with TRBD2 matching 10 bases. With V trimmed by 3 bases and J by 9 bases, 8 bases remained unmatched. The V gene's germline CDR1 is MNHNS and CDR2 SASEGT. This CDR3 contains 15 residues. This chain's CDR3 is CASSELAGGRGEQFF. The CDR3 DNA is TGTGCCAGCAGTGAGTTAGCGGGGGGCAGGGGTGAGCAGTTCTTC.

This clone occurred a few times. The J gene is TRBJ2-1, the V gene TRBV6-6, with 7 positions matching TRBD2. CDR3 length: 15 amino acids. The V segment lost 1 base and the J segment 6 bases; nucleotides outside the gene matches: 6. The germline CDR1 and CDR2 sequences are MNHNY and SVGAGI (reference sequence). This CDR3 reads CASSYWRGTGNEQFF. CDR3 coding DNA: TGTGCCAGCAGTTACTGGCGGGGGACTGGCAATGAGCAGTTCTTC.

This clone occurred once. This sequence joins TRBV19 and TRBJ1-6, with unresolved D. The length of the CDR3 is 14 residues. V was shortened by 7 bases and J by 7 bases, with 14 bases between the two germline ends. Germline CDR1 LNHDA, CDR2 SQIVND (reference sequence). CDR3 DNA: TGTGCCAGTAACCGCCGGGATCCGAATTCACCCCTCCACTTT. It is translated as CASNRRDPNSPLHF.

V gene TRBV30 combines with J gene TRBJ1-6, with D tentatively TRBD1 (6 bases). The CDR3 length is 12 residues. V lost 3 bases, J lost 15 bases, and 15 bases lay in between. Germline V gene lookup returns CDR1 GTSNPN and CDR2 SVGIG (reference sequence). CDR3 amino acids: CAWRGGGTDLHF. The CDR3 DNA is TGTGCCTGGAGGGGAGGGGGGACCGACCTCCACTTT.

The chain couples TRBV29-1 to TRBJ2-2; no firm D call. This CDR3 has 13 residues. V dropped 6 bases and J dropped 3 bases, with 11 bases sitting between them. Germline V gives CDR1 SQVTM, CDR2 ANQGSEA. CDR3 loop: CSVIDNDTGELFF. The CDR3 DNA reads TGCAGCGTGATAGATAACGACACCGGGGAGCTGTTTTTT.

The chain links TRBV4-3 to TRBJ1-1, with a weak D call TRBD1 (6 bases). Germline V lookup: CDR1 LGHNA, CDR2 YSLEER. The V end lost 4 bases, the J end lost 1 base, and 13 bases lay between the germline ends. The CDR3 totals 15 residues. CDR3 nucleotides: TGCGCCAGCAGCCCGGATGTGGGGGCGAACACTGAAGCTTTCTTT. Its protein is CASSPDVGANTEAFF.

J is TRBJ1-1 and V is TRBV5-6; D not resolved. The CDR3 extends over 13 amino acids. Germline CDR1 SGHDT, CDR2 YYEEEE. Trimming removed 1 base from V and 0 bases from J, with 4 bases in between. CDR3 protein: CASSLYMNTEAFF. The CDR3 nucleotides read TGTGCCAGCAGCTTGTACATGAACACTGAAGCTTTCTTT.

DNA for the CDR3: TGTGCCAGCAGTGGATACAGGGACAACGAGCAGTACTTC. Amino acids: CASSGYRDNEQYF. The rearrangement uses TRBV6-1 and TRBJ2-7, with a possible D match to TRBD1 (6 bases). In germline, CDR1 is MNHNS, CDR2 SASEGT. Trimming shortened V by 4 bases and J by 5 bases, and 12 bases separated the two germline ends. The CDR3 is 13 residues long.

The chain carries TRBV5-6 and TRBJ1-1; no firm D call. This CDR3 contains 12 residues. Germline CDR1 is SGHDT and CDR2 is YYEEEE. V was trimmed by 2 bases and J by 7 bases, leaving 9 bases between them. The CDR3 spells CASSFTTGEAFF. The CDR3 DNA sequence: TGTGCCAGCAGCTTTACGACGGGTGAAGCTTTCTTT.

The chain is built from TRBV7-2 and TRBJ2-1; TRBD1 matches 8 bases. This CDR3 is 14 amino acids long. CDR1 and CDR2 from the germline V gene are SGHTA and FQGNSA. V shed 5 bases and J 9 bases; nucleotides not matched to a gene: 9. The CDR3 is CASSPRTGQSEQFF. CDR3 in DNA: TGTGCCAGCAGCCCGCGGACAGGGCAGAGTGAGCAGTTCTTC.

The V and J genes are TRBV6-6 and TRBJ2-1; possible D gene TRBD1, 5 bases. This CDR3 spans 15 amino acids. CDR1 and CDR2 from the germline V gene are MNHNY and SVGAGI (reference sequence). V lost 6 bases, J lost 8 bases, and 20 bases lay in between. CDR3 DNA sequence: TGTGCCAGCAGCAAGGACACAACACTCCATCATGAGCAGTTCTTC. As protein: CASSKDTTLHHEQFF.

The V gene is TRBV29-1, the J gene TRBJ1-1; D unresolved. Germline values: CDR1 SQVTM, CDR2 ANQGSEA. The CDR3 totals 13 residues. The V end lost 5 bases, the J end lost 0 bases, and 10 bases lay between the germline ends. DNA of the CDR3: TGCAGCGTTAAGGTGGGCATGAACACTGAAGCTTTCTTT. Protein product: CSVKVGMNTEAFF.

The J gene is TRBJ1-5, the V gene TRBV19, with 7 positions matching TRBD1. This CDR3 contains 15 residues. V was pared by 5 bases and J by 4 bases, with 8 bases of the junction left unmatched. The germline V gene has CDR1 LNHDA and CDR2 SQIVND (reference sequence). The CDR3 protein is CASSSTGVGNQPQHF. As DNA, the CDR3 is TGTGCCAGTAGTTCCACAGGGGTGGGAAATCAGCCCCAGCATTTT.

The gene calls are TRBV29-1 and TRBJ1-4, with D maybe TRBD1 (6 bases). The CDR3 loop spans 13 amino acids. Germline V gene data show CDR1 as SQVTM and CDR2 as ANQGSEA. V gave up 4 bases and J gave up 7 bases, with 13 bases separating them. CDR3 region: CSVAIDRSEKLFF. CDR3 coding DNA: TGCAGCGTTGCTATAGACAGGTCTGAAAAACTGTTTTTT.

V usage is TRBV7-2 and J usage is TRBJ1-1; 8 nucleotides match TRBD1. Germline CDR1 SGHTA, CDR2 FQGNSA. The CDR3 spans 14 residues. Germline trimming cut 5 bases from V and 5 bases from J; bases unmatched to any gene: 7. The CDR3 nucleotides read TGTGCCAGCAGCGCCGGACAGGGAAAGACTGAAGCTTTCTTT. It yields the protein CASSAGQGKTEAFF.

The chain joins TRBV7-9 to TRBJ2-7, with 9 bases lining up with TRBD1. Trimming cost V 4 bases and J 3 bases; bases outside gene matches: 13. The germline CDR1 and CDR2 sequences are SEHNR and FQNEAQ (reference sequence). This CDR3 is 17 amino acids long. The chain's CDR3 is CASSSTLDRGVNYEQYF. The CDR3 coding sequence is TGTGCCAGCAGCTCCACATTAGACAGGGGGGTTAACTACGAGCAGTACTTC.

This clone came up once. V is TRBV19 and J is TRBJ2-1; D gene ambiguous. The V and J ends lost 5 bases and 7 bases respectively, with 12 bases between them. This CDR3 comprises 13 residues. CDR1 and CDR2 from the germline V gene are LNHDA and SQIVND (reference sequence). The CDR3 loop is CASSLATWNEQFF. In nucleotides, the CDR3 is TGTGCCAGTAGTCTTGCAACTTGGAATGAGCAGTTCTTC.

The chain uses TRBV4-1 and TRBJ1-3; tentative D call: TRBD1 (5 bases). The germline V gene encodes CDR1 MGHRA and CDR2 YSYEKL. CDR3 length: 15 residues. Trimming removed 1 base at V and 7 bases at J, with 14 bases between. The CDR3 DNA reads TGCGCCAGCAGCCAAGCGCTATTATCAGGGAACACCATATATTTT. It yields the protein CASSQALLSGNTIYF.

The chain couples TRBV5-1 to TRBJ1-5; D might be TRBD1 (5 bases). This CDR3 is built from 14 residues. Germline V gives CDR1 SGHRS, CDR2 YFSETQ. V gave up 5 bases and J gave up 2 bases, with 11 bases separating them. The CDR3 DNA sequence: TGCGCCAGCAGAGAAGGGGCGGGCAATCAGCCCCAGCATTTT. Translated, it gives CASREGAGNQPQHF.